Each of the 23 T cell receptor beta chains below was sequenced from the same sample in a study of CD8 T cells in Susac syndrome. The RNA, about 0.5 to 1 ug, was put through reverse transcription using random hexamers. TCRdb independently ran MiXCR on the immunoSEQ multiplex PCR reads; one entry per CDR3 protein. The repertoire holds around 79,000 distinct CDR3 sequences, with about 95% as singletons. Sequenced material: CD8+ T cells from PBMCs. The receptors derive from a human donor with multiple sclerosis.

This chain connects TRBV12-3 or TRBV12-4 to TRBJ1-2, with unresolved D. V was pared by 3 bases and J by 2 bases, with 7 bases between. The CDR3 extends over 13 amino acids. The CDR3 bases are TGTGCCAGCAGTTTTCTCCCGAACTATGGCTACACCTTC. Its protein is CASSFLPNYGYTF.

In DNA form, the CDR3 reads TGTGCCAGTAGGGGGGGCACAGGAGGCTCCCTTAGCTACGAGCAGTACTTC. Translation: CASRGGTGGSLSYEQYF. The V and J genes are TRBV12-3 or TRBV12-4 and TRBJ2-7; D might be TRBD2 (7 bases). CDR3 length equals 17 residues. Trimming shortened V by 9 bases and J by 3 bases, and 27 bases separated the two germline ends.

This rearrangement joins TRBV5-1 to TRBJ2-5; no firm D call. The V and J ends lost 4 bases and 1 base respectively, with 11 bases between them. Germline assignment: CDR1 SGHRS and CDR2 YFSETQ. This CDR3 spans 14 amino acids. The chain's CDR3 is CASSTPTVQETQYF. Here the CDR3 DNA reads TGCGCCAGCAGCACACCGACGGTCCAAGAGACCCAGTACTTC.

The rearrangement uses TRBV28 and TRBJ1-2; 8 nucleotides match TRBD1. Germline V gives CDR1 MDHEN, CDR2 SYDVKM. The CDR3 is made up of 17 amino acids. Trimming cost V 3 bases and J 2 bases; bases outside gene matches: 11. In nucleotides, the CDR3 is TGTGCCAGCAGTTTCCCTGCTGGGAGGACAGGGAACTATGGCTACACCTTC. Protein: CASSFPAGRTGNYGYTF.

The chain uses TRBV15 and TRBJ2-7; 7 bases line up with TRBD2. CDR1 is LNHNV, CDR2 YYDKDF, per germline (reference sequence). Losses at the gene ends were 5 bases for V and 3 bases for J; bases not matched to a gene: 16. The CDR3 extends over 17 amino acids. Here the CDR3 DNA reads TGTGCCACCAGCGGACGTGGGCGGGGGTCGAGAGTCTACGAGCAGTACTTC. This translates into CATSGRGRGSRVYEQYF.

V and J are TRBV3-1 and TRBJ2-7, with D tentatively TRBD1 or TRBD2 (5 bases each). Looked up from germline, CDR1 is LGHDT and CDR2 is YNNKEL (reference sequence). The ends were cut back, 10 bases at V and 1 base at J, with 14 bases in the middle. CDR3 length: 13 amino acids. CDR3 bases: TGTGCCACCCGGGACGGTAGATCCTACGAGCAGTACTTC. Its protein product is CATRDGRSYEQYF.

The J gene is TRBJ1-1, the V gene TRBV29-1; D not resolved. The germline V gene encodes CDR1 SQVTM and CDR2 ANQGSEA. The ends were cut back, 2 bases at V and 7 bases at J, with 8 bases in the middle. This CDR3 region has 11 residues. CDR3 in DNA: TGCAGCGTTGAAAAGGGAAATGAAGCTTTCTTT. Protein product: CSVEKGNEAFF.

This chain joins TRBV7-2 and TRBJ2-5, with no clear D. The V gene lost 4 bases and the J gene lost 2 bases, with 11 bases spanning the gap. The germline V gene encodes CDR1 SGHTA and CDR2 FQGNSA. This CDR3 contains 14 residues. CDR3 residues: CASSSRSTQETQYF. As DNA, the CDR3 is TGTGCCAGCAGCTCCCGATCCACTCAAGAGACCCAGTACTTC.

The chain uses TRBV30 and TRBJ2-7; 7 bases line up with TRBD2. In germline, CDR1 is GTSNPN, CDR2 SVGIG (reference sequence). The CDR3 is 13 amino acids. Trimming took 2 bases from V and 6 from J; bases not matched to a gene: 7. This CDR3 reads CAWSSGVGSEQYF. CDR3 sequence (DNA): TGTGCCTGGAGTAGCGGGGTTGGAAGCGAGCAGTACTTC. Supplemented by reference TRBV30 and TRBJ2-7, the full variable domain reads SQTIHQWPATLVQPVGSPLSLECTVEGTSNPNLYWYRQAAGRGLQLLFYSVGIGQISSEVPQNLSASRPQDRQFILSSKKLLLSDSGFYLCAWSSGVGSEQYFGPGTRLTVT.

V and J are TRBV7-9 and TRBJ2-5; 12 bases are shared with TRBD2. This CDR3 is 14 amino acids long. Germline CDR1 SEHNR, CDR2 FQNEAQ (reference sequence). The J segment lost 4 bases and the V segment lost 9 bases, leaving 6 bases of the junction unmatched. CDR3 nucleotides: TGTGCCAGTACGACTAGCGGGAGACGAGAGACCCAGTACTTC. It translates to CASTTSGRRETQYF.

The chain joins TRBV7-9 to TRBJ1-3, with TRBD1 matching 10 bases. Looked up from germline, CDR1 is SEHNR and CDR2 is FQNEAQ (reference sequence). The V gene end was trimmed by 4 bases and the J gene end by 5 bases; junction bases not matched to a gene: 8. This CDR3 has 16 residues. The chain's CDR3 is CASSSDPDRGRNTIYF. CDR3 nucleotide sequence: TGTGCCAGCAGCTCGGATCCGGACAGGGGGAGAAACACCATATATTTT. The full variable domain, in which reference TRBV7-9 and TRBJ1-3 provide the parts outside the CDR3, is DTGVSQNPRHKITKRGQNVTFRCDPISEHNRLYWYRQTLGQGPEFLTYFQNEAQLEKSRLLSDRFSAERPKGSFSTLEIQRTEQGDSAMYLCASSSDPDRGRNTIYFGEGSWLTVV.

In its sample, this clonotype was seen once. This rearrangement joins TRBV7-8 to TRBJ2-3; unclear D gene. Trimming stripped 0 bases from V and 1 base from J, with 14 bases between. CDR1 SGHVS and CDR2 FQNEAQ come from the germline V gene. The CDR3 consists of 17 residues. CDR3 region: CASSLAHKGYGTDTQYF. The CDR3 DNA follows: TGTGCCAGCAGCTTAGCGCATAAGGGATATGGCACAGATACGCAGTATTTT.

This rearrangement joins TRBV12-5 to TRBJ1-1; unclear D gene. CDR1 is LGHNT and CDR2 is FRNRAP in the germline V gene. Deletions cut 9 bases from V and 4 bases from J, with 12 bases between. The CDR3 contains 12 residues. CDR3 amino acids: CASALAGTEAFF. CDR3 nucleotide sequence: TGTGCTAGCGCCCTGGCAGGCACTGAAGCTTTCTTT.

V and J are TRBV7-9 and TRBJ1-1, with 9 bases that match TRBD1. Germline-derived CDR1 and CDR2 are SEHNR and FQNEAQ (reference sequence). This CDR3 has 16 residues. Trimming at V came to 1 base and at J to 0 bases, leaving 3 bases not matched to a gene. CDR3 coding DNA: TGTGCCAGCAGCTTAGGGACAGGGGATATGAACACTGAAGCTTTCTTT. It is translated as CASSLGTGDMNTEAFF.

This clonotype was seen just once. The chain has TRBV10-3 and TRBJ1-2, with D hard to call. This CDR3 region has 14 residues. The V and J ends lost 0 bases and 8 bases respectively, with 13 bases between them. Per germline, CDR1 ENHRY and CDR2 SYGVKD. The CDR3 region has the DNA TGTGCCATCAGTGAGTCTAAGGCAGGCTCCGGCTACACCTTC. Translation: CAISESKAGSGYTF.

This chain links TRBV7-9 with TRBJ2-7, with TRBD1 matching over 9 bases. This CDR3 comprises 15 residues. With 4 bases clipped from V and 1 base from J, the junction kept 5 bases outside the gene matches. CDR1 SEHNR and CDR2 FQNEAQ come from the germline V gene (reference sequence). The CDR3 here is CASSWDREASYEQYF. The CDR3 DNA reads TGTGCCAGCAGCTGGGACAGGGAGGCTTCCTACGAGCAGTACTTC.

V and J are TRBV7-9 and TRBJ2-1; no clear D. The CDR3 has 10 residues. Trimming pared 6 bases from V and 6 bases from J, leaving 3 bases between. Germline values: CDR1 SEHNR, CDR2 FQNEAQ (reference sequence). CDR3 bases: TGTGCCAGCAGTTTCAATGAGCAGTTCTTC. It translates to CASSFNEQFF. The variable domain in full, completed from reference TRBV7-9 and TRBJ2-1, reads DTGVSQNPRHKITKRGQNVTFRCDPISEHNRLYWYRQTLGQGPEFLTYFQNEAQLEKSRLLSDRFSAERPKGSFSTLEIQRTEQGDSAMYLCASSFNEQFFGPGTRLTVL.

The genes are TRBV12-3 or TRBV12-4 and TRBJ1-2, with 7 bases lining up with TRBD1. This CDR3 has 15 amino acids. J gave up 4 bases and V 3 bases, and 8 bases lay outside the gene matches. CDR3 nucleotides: TGTGCCAGCAGTTTCAACGGACAGGCTAGCTATGGCTACACCTTC. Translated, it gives CASSFNGQASYGYTF.

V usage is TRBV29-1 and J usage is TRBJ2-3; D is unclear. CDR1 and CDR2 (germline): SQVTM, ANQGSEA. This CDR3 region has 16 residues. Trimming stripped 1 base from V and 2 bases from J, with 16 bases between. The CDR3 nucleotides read TGCAGCGTTGAAGCCTCGTGGATTACCAACACAGATACGCAGTATTTT. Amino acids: CSVEASWITNTDTQYF.

CDR3 sequence: CASSSYRNEQFF. CDR3 coding DNA: TGTGCCAGCAGCTCCTATCGGAATGAGCAGTTCTTC. The chain combines TRBV6-5 with TRBJ2-1; the D is unclear. Germline V gene lookup returns CDR1 MNHEY and CDR2 SVGAGI. The CDR3 has 12 amino acids. V shed 6 bases and J shed 7 bases, with 10 bases lying between them.

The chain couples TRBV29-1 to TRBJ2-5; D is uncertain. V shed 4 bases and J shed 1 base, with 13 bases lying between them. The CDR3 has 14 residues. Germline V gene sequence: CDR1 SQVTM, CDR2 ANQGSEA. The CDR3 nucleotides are TGCAGCGTTGTAGGCCTGCCAGCCCAAGAGACCCAGTACTTC. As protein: CSVVGLPAQETQYF.

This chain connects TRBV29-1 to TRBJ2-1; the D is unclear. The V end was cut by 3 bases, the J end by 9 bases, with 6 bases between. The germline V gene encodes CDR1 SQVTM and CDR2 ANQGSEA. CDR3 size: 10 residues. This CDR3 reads CSVEVGEQFF. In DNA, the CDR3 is TGCAGCGTTGAGGTGGGTGAGCAGTTCTTC.

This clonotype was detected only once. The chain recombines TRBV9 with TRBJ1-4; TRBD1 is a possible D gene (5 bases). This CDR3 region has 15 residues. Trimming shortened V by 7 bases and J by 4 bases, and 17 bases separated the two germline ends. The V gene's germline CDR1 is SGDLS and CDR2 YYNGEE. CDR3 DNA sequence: TGTGCCAGCGGGACCGCAGAATTTAATAATGAAAAACTGTTTTTT. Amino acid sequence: CASGTAEFNNEKLFF.